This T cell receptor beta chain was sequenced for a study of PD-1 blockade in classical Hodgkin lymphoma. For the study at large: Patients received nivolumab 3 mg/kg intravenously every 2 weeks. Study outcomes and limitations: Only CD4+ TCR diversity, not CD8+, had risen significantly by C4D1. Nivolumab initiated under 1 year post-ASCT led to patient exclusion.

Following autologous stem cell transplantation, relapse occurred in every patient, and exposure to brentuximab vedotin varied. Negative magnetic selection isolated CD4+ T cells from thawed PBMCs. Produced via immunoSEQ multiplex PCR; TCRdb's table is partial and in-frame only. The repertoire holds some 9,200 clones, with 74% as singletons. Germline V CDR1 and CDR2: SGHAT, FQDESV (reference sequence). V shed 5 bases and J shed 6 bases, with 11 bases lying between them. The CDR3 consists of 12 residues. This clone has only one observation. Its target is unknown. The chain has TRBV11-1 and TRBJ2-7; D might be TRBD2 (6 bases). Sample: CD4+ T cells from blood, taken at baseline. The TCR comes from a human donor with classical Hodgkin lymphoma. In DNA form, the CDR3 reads TGTGCCAGCAGCCCTCAGGGAGGCGAGCAGTACTTC. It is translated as CASSPQGGEQYF.